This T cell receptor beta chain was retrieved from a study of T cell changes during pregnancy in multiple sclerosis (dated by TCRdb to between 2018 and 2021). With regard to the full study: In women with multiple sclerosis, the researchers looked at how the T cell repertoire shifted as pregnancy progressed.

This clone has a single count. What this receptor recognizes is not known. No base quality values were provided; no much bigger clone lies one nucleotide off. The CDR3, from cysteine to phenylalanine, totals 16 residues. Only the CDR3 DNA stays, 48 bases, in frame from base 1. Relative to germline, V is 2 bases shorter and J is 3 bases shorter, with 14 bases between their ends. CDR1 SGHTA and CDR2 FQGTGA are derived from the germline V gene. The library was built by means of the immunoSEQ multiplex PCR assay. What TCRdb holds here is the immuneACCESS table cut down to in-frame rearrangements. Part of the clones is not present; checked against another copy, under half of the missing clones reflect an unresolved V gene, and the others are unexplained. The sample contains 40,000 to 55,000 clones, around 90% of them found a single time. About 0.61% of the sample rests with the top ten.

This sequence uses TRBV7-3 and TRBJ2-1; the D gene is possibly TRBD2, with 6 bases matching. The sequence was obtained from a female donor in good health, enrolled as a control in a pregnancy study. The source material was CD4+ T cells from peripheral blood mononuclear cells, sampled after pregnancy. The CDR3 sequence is CASSLSRWGDYNEQFF. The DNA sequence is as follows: TGTGCCAGCAGCTTATCTAGGTGGGGGGACTACAATGAGCAGTTCTTC.